This TCR beta chain was profiled in a study of Graves' ophthalmopathy and Graves' hyperthyroidism. From RNA, the CDR3 regions of TCR beta chains were amplified and sequenced. Second-round multiplex PCR came after a first-round RT-PCR that employed HTBI primers. TCRdb fed the multiplex PCR reads into MiXCR, producing one record per CDR3 protein. The sample lists about 740,000 distinct CDR3 sequences; 35% to 50% were seen once. Only a few counts were recorded for this clonotype. Reliance was placed on clinical symptoms, serum thyroxine, TRAb, thyroid ultrasound and orbital computed tomography for diagnosis. Sequencing was carried out using peripheral blood. This receptor was taken from an adult man with Graves' ophthalmopathy.

The CDR3 region is CSAKQGVDGYTF. The CDR3 bases are TGCAGTGCTAAGCAGGGGGTTGATGGCTACACCTTC. The gene calls are TRBV20-1 and TRBJ1-2; 7 bases fit TRBD1. There are 12 residues in the CDR3. With 4 bases clipped from V and 6 bases from J, the junction kept 5 bases outside the gene matches. Germline V CDR1 and CDR2: DFQATT, SNEGSKA (reference sequence).